The clone carrying this T cell receptor beta chain appeared a few times. Antigen specificity is unknown. A clone one base away is much larger, so this may be a read error. With iRepertoire HTBI primers and Arm-PCR of CDR3 regions, TCR beta libraries were built. TCRdb recomputed calls from the multiplex PCR reads with MiXCR, one row per CDR3 protein. The sample has around 230,000 distinct CDR3 sequences; around 20% are singletons. Time point specified: newly diagnosed GD, antithyroid drugs for less than 3 months. From RNA extracted from PBMCs, the TCR library was made. Germline V gene sequence: CDR1 SNHLY, CDR2 FYNNEI. Trimming removed 7 bases from V and 2 bases from J, with 14 bases in between. The CDR3 totals 14 residues. This record belongs to a study of regulatory T cells in long-lasting Graves disease. General observations from the study: New patients shared fewer public clonotypes (approximately 1,000) than persistent patients did (roughly 2,500).

The starting material was peripheral blood mononuclear cells (PBMCs), obtained at new diagnosis, from a patient treated with antithyroid drugs. The chain joins TRBV2 to TRBJ2-5, with D perhaps being TRBD1 or TRBD2 (6 bases each). The TCR was taken from a female donor with Graves disease. CDR3 sequence reads: CASTGATAQETQYF. CDR3 nucleotides: TGTGCCAGCACGGGGGCAACGGCACAAGAGACCCAGTACTTC.